This T cell receptor beta chain was retrieved from a study of control samples from healthy donors and cancer patients. The assay was immunoSEQ multiplex PCR, and TCRdb's table has in-frame clones only and misses some. The table includes a few hundred thousand clones, about 93% detected once. The CDR3 covers 11 residues. From germline, CDR1 is GTSNPN and CDR2 SVGIG (reference sequence). V lost 3 bases to trimming and J lost 7 bases, with 9 bases between them. On this clone itself: In the same sample, other DNA sequences code for this CDR3.

The sequence was collected from a man aged 40-55 years with head and neck cancer. Material: PBMCs. This sequence joins TRBV30 and TRBJ1-1; no reliable D call. DNA of the CDR3: TGTGCCTGGAGCGTACGGGGTGAAGCTTTCTTT. It specifies CAWSVRGEAFF.